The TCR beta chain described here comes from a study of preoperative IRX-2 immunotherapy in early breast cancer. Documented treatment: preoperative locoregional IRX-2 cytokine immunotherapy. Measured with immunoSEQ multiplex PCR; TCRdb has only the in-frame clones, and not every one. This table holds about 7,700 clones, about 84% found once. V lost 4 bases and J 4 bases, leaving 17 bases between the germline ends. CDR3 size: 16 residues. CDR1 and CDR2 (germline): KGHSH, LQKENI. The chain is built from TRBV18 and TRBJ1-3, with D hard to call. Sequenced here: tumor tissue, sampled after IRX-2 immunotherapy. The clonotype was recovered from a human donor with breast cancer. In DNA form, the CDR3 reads TGTGCCAGCTCACGATCGAACAGTCCCGGGGGAAACACCATATATTTT. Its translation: CASSRSNSPGGNTIYF.